The next 26 T cell receptor beta chains were all read from a single sample in a study of radiotherapy plus CTLA-4 blockade in lung cancer. TCRdb keeps only in-frame clones here, not all; method: immunoSEQ multiplex PCR. The data contain about 60,000 clones, 65% to 85% of them singletons. The material was peripheral blood, obtained from a patient treated with radiotherapy plus ipilimumab. Source of these receptors: a human donor with non-small cell lung cancer who had a complete response to radiotherapy plus ipilimumab.

This chain links TRBV7-8 with TRBJ2-3; 8 nucleotides agree with TRBD2. CDR3 length equals 19 residues. CDR1 is SGHVS and CDR2 is FQNEAQ in the germline V gene. J lost 5 bases, V lost 3 bases, and 19 bases had no gene match. CDR3 loop: CASSFPWGTMSGSRDTQYF. The DNA of the CDR3 is TGTGCCAGCAGCTTCCCTTGGGGTACTATGAGCGGGAGTAGAGATACGCAGTATTTT.

This clone is a singleton in its sample. This chain connects TRBV10-3 to TRBJ1-6; 9 bases fit TRBD1. J gave up 7 bases and V 6 bases, and 4 bases lay outside the gene matches. CDR3 length: 14 amino acids. Germline CDR1 ENHRY, CDR2 SYGVKD. CDR3 residues: CAIRRTGDNSPLHF. As DNA, the CDR3 is TGTGCCATCAGGAGGACAGGGGACAATTCACCCCTCCACTTT.

This chain connects TRBV7-9 to TRBJ1-2; 9 bases agree with TRBD1. Germline V gene data show CDR1 as SEHNR and CDR2 as FQNEAQ (reference sequence). The CDR3 extends over 18 amino acids. V lost 7 bases to trimming and J lost 2 bases; unmatched junction nucleotides: 17. CDR3 DNA: TGTGCCAGCACCCCTAATTTGGGACAGGGAGTTCGGAACTATGGCTACACCTTC. Translating it yields CASTPNLGQGVRNYGYTF. The full variable domain, with the rest looked up from reference TRBV7-9 and TRBJ1-2, is DTGVSQNPRHKITKRGQNVTFRCDPISEHNRLYWYRQTLGQGPEFLTYFQNEAQLEKSRLLSDRFSAERPKGSFSTLEIQRTEQGDSAMYLCASTPNLGQGVRNYGYTFGSGTRLTVV.

The V and J genes are TRBV5-5 and TRBJ2-2; 8 nucleotides align to TRBD1. The length of the CDR3 is 15 residues. V lost 4 bases to trimming and J lost 1 base; unmatched junction nucleotides: 3. Germline V CDR1 and CDR2: SGHKS, YYEKEE (reference sequence). DNA for the CDR3: TGTGCCAGCAGCCCCGGGACAGGGAACACCGGGGAGCTGTTTTTT. Its translation is CASSPGTGNTGELFF.

This chain links TRBV4-1 with TRBJ2-7; 12 bases fit TRBD2. Trimming cost V 2 bases and J 1 base; bases outside gene matches: 3. This CDR3 comprises 16 residues. Germline-derived CDR1 and CDR2 are MGHRA and YSYEKL. The CDR3 coding sequence is TGCGCCAGCAGCCAACCGACTAGCGGGGGATCCTACGAGCAGTACTTC. Translation gives CASSQPTSGGSYEQYF.

The rearrangement uses TRBV15 and TRBJ2-5; 10 positions match TRBD1. CDR1 is LNHNV, CDR2 YYDKDF, per germline (reference sequence). This CDR3 spans 16 amino acids. The junction had 6 bases not matched to a gene; V was cut back by 2 bases and J by 3 bases. This CDR3 reads CATSRLGQGGEETQYF. CDR3 nucleotides: TGTGCCACCAGCAGATTAGGACAGGGGGGTGAAGAGACCCAGTACTTC. Full variable domain (missing parts from reference TRBV15 and TRBJ2-5): DAMVIQNPRYQVTQFGKPVTLSCSQTLNHNVMYWYQQKSSQAPKLLFHYYDKDFNNEADTPDNFQSRRPNTSFCFLDIRSPGLGDTAMYLCATSRLGQGGEETQYFGPGTRLLVL.

The chain joins TRBV10-3 to TRBJ2-5, with D maybe TRBD1 (7 bases). Trimming cost V 6 bases and J 1 base, with 21 bases left between them. The CDR3 loop spans 17 amino acids. The germline CDR1 and CDR2 sequences are ENHRY and SYGVKD. The CDR3: CAISITFQGGLQETQYF. CDR3 DNA: TGTGCCATCAGCATAACCTTTCAGGGGGGCCTCCAAGAGACCCAGTACTTC.

The chain couples TRBV7-2 to TRBJ2-7; 7 bases line up with TRBD1. The CDR3 has 15 amino acids. CDR1 is SGHTA and CDR2 is FQGNSA in the germline V gene. V shed 4 bases, J shed 0 bases, and the junction held 6 bases outside the gene matches. The CDR3 loop is CASSSRGQFSYEQYF. CDR3 DNA sequence: TGTGCCAGCAGCTCCCGGGGACAGTTCTCCTACGAGCAGTACTTC.

Only one count was recorded for this clone. J is TRBJ2-5 and V is TRBV6-5; 7 bases line up with TRBD1. Germline CDR1 and CDR2: MNHEY and SVGAGI. CDR3 length equals 16 residues. Trimming cost V 3 bases and J 1 base; bases outside gene matches: 8. CDR3 bases: TGTGCCAGCAGTTATAAGGGACAGATTTTCCAAGAGACCCAGTACTTC. Protein product: CASSYKGQIFQETQYF.

This clone was seen a handful of times. The V call is TRBV30, the J call TRBJ2-1; 10 nucleotides agree with TRBD2. The CDR3 runs to 16 residues. Trimming took 1 base from V and 4 from J; bases not matched to a gene: 7. Germline loops: CDR1 GTSNPN, CDR2 SVGIG (reference sequence). This CDR3 reads CAWSGTSGEPYNEQFF. CDR3 bases: TGTGCCTGGAGTGGGACTAGCGGCGAACCGTACAATGAGCAGTTCTTC.

The chain combines TRBV18 with TRBJ2-7, with 11 bases fitting TRBD1. Germline-derived CDR1 and CDR2 are KGHSH and LQKENI. This CDR3 comprises 15 residues. J gave up 3 bases and V 6 bases, and 7 bases lay outside the gene matches. The CDR3 DNA reads TGTGCCAGCTCGATAACCGGGACAGGGGGCTACGAGCAGTACTTC. It codes for CASSITGTGGYEQYF.

This chain connects TRBV19 to TRBJ1-5; D is possibly TRBD1 (5 bases). Germline V lookup: CDR1 LNHDA, CDR2 SQIVND (reference sequence). Trimming shortened V by 7 bases and J by 4 bases, and 20 bases separated the two germline ends. The CDR3 spans 16 residues. CDR3 in amino acids: CASTRLAGRPNQPQHF. The CDR3 DNA reads TGTGCCAGTACTAGACTTGCGGGACGTCCTAATCAGCCCCAGCATTTT.

This sequence joins TRBV4-1 and TRBJ2-7, with D tentatively TRBD2 (5 bases). The V gene lost 4 bases and the J gene lost 2 bases, with 15 bases spanning the gap. The length of the CDR3 is 15 residues. Germline V gene lookup returns CDR1 MGHRA and CDR2 YSYEKL. The CDR3: CASSPRGGFPYEQYF. The CDR3 nucleotides read TGCGCCAGCAGCCCTCGTGGAGGCTTTCCCTACGAGCAGTACTTC.

The chain recombines TRBV28 with TRBJ1-5; the match to TRBD1 covers 10 bases. The J segment lost 4 bases and the V segment lost 5 bases, leaving 5 bases of the junction unmatched. Germline assignment: CDR1 MDHEN and CDR2 SYDVKM. The CDR3 spans 15 residues. The CDR3 sequence is CASSPGTGVNQPQHF. The CDR3 DNA sequence: TGTGCCAGCAGTCCCGGGACAGGGGTGAATCAGCCCCAGCATTTT.

The rearrangement links TRBV6-1 to TRBJ1-4, with 12 nucleotides matching TRBD1. The V gene's germline CDR1 is MNHNS and CDR2 SASEGT. This CDR3 comprises 14 residues. J lost 12 bases, V lost 3 bases, and 5 bases had no gene match. The DNA of the CDR3 is TGTGCCAGCAGTGAGGGACAGGGGGCTGAGGAACTGTTTTTT. Translated: CASSEGQGAEELFF.

This clone has a count of ten or more. The rearrangement links TRBV19 to TRBJ2-1; D remains ambiguous. V lost 3 bases, J lost 6 bases, and 15 bases lay in between. The V gene's germline CDR1 is LNHDA and CDR2 SQIVND (reference sequence). CDR3 length: 15 residues. CDR3 sequence reads: CASSISVGSFNEQFF. The CDR3 DNA reads TGTGCCAGTAGTATTTCGGTGGGTAGCTTCAATGAGCAGTTCTTC.

The J gene is TRBJ1-2, the V gene TRBV27; TRBD1 aligns across 8 bases. The CDR3 has 13 amino acids. Germline trimming cut 2 bases from V and 7 bases from J; bases unmatched to any gene: 3. In germline, CDR1 is MNHEY, CDR2 SMNVEV (reference sequence). The CDR3 region is CASSLGQGGGYTF. Here the CDR3 DNA reads TGTGCCAGCAGTTTAGGACAGGGTGGTGGCTACACCTTC.

This rearrangement joins TRBV18 to TRBJ1-1; TRBD1 matches 7 bases. This CDR3 has 15 amino acids. With V trimmed by 2 bases and J by 10 bases, 13 bases remained unmatched. Germline V gives CDR1 KGHSH, CDR2 LQKENI. CDR3 sequence (DNA): TGTGCCAGCTCACCAGGGACAGACACTCCGAGGGGAGCTTTCTTT. Translation: CASSPGTDTPRGAFF. The full variable domain, with the rest looked up from reference TRBV18 and TRBJ1-1, is NAGVMQNPRHLVRRRGQEARLRCSPMKGHSHVYWYRQLPEEGLKFMVYLQKENIIDESGMPKERFSAEFPKEGPSILRIQQVVRGDSAAYFCASSPGTDTPRGAFFGQGTRLTVV.

The chain recombines TRBV6-4 with TRBJ2-5; 16 bases fit TRBD2. There are 17 residues in the CDR3. Trimming took 5 bases from V and 5 from J; bases not matched to a gene: 8. CDR1 and CDR2 (germline): MRHNA, SNTAGT. The CDR3 loop reads CASSPGTSGGAGETQYF. The CDR3 region has the DNA TGTGCCAGCAGTCCCGGGACTAGCGGGGGGGCCGGTGAGACCCAGTACTTC.

This clone was detected only a few times. The chain is built from TRBV7-9 and TRBJ1-3; D ambiguous. Trimming left V 2 bases short and J 5 bases short, with 13 bases between. The CDR3 has 15 amino acids. The germline gives CDR1 SEHNR, CDR2 FQNEAQ (reference sequence). This CDR3 is CASSLRTEARNTIYF. For the CDR3, the DNA is TGTGCCAGCAGCTTAAGGACGGAGGCGAGAAACACCATATATTTT.

The chain recombines TRBV30 with TRBJ2-3; a weak D match, TRBD2 (6 bases). Trimming removed 5 bases from V and 8 bases from J, with 17 bases in between. CDR1 is GTSNPN, CDR2 SVGIG, per germline (reference sequence). The CDR3 runs to 13 residues. CDR3 DNA: TGTGCCTGGCGGCGGGGACCCCGGGGTACGCAGTATTTT. Translating it yields CAWRRGPRGTQYF.

This clone was detected only once. The chain is built from TRBV5-4 and TRBJ2-3, with D possibly TRBD2 on 6 matching bases. Per the germline V gene, CDR1 is SGHNT and CDR2 is YYREEE (reference sequence). This CDR3 is built from 18 residues. V was clipped by 0 bases and J by 3 bases, with 20 bases between them. Written as DNA, the CDR3 is TGTGCCAGCAGCTTGGGGGGCGGACTACTAGGTCGGACAGATACGCAGTATTTT. It codes for CASSLGGGLLGRTDTQYF.

This chain links TRBV2 with TRBJ1-5; unclear D gene. V dropped 4 bases and J dropped 9 bases, with 10 bases sitting between them. The CDR3 spans 12 residues. Per the germline V gene, CDR1 is SNHLY and CDR2 is FYNNEI. The CDR3 region has the DNA TGTGCCAGCAGTGGCAGCCGAGGGCCCCAGCATTTT. Translating gives CASSGSRGPQHF.

This clone has a handful of counts. J is TRBJ1-3 and V is TRBV19; D uncertain. With 3 bases removed from V and 0 bases from J, the gap between germline ends came to 12 bases. The length of the CDR3 is 16 residues. Germline loops: CDR1 LNHDA, CDR2 SQIVND (reference sequence). The DNA of the CDR3 is TGTGCCAGTAGTATCGGGGAAGGGAGCTCTGGAAACACCATATATTTT. Translation gives CASSIGEGSSGNTIYF.

This clone is medium-sized in the sample. The chain has TRBV6-6 and TRBJ2-7, with D unclear. The CDR3 contains 13 residues. CDR1 and CDR2 (germline): MNHNY, SVGAGI (reference sequence). V was shortened by 2 bases and J by 3 bases, with 8 bases between the two germline ends. CDR3 sequence: CASSYDRSYEQYF. In DNA, the CDR3 is TGTGCCAGCAGTTACGATAGGAGCTACGAGCAGTACTTC.

The V call is TRBV27, the J call TRBJ1-2; D not resolved. V was shortened by 0 bases and J by 11 bases, with 16 bases between the two germline ends. Germline V CDR1 and CDR2: MNHEY, SMNVEV (reference sequence). The CDR3 runs 14 residues. Here the CDR3 reads CASSLSTVVPVYTF. For the CDR3, the DNA is TGTGCCAGCAGTTTATCCACAGTCGTCCCTGTTTACACCTTC.